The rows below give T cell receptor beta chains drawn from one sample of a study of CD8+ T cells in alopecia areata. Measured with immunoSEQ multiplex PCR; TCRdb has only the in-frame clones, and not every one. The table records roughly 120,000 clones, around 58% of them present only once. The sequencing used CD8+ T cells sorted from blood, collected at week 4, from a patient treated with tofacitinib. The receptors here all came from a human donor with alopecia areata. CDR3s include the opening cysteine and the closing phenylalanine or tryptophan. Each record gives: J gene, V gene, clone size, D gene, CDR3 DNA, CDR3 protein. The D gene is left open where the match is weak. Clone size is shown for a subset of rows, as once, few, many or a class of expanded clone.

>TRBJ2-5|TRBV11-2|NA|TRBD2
TGTGCCAGCAGCTTAAGACTAGCGGGGAACCAAGAGACCCAGTACTTC
CASSLRLAGNQETQYF
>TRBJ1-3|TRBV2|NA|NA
TGTGCCAGCAGCAGGGACTCTGGAAACACCATATATTTT
CASSRDSGNTIYF
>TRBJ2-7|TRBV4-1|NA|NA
TGCGCCAGCAGCCTCTTAGATCAGGACAGTTCCTACGAGCAGTACTTC
CASSLLDQDSSYEQYF
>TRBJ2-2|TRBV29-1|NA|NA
TGCAGCGTTAGGATCAGGGACCACACCGGGGAGCTGTTTTTT
CSVRIRDHTGELFF
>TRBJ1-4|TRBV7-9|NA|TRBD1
TGTGCCAGCAGCTCGACTGATGGGACAGGGGGCGATGAAAAACTGTTTTTT
CASSSTDGTGGDEKLFF
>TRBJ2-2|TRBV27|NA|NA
TGTGCCAGCAGTTTAGTATTTACCGGGGAGCTGTTTTTT
CASSLVFTGELFF
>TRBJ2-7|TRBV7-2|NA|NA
TGTGCCAGCAGCGATACCCCGGTGTACAGCCTATACGGATTCTCCGAGCAGTACTTC
CASSDTPVYSLYGFSEQYF
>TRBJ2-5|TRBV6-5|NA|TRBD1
TGTGCCAGCAGCGACAGGGGAGAAGAGACCCAGTACTTC
CASSDRGEETQYF
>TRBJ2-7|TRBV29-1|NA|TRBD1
TGCAGCGTTGGGACAGGGGCCTCCTACGAGCAGTACTTC
CSVGTGASYEQYF
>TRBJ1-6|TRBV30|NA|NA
TGTGCCTGGAGTCCAACCGGGAACCCAAATTCACCCCTCCACTTT
CAWSPTGNPNSPLHF
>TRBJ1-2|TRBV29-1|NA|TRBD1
TGCAGCGGGGGTGGCGGGACAGGAAATTTCTACACCTTC
CSGGGGTGNFYTF
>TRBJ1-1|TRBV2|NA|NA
TGTGCCAGCAGTGAAGGGCCACCTGAAGCTTTCTTT
CASSEGPPEAFF
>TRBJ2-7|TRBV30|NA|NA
TGTGCCTGGAGTGTGGACACCTACGAGCAGTACTTC
CAWSVDTYEQYF
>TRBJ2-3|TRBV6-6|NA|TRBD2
TGTGCCAGCAGCCTACTAGCGGGGGACACAGATACGCAGTATTTT
CASSLLAGDTDTQYF
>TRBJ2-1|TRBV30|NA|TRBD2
TGTGCCTGGAGTGGCGGGGGGCCCAATGAGCAGTTCTTC
CAWSGGGPNEQFF
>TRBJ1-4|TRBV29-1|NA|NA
TGCAGCGTTGTGGGGAGGCTTAATGAAAAACTGTTTTTT
CSVVGRLNEKLFF
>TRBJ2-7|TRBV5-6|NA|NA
TGTGCCAGCAGCTTGGCAGCCTCCTACGAGCAGTACTTC
CASSLAASYEQYF
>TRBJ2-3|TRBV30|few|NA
TGTGCCTGGCAGGAGGGGTCCACAGATACGCAGTATTTT
CAWQEGSTDTQYF
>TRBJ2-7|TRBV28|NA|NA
TGTGCCAGCAGTTTGACAGTGAACCGGTATTACGAGCAGTACTTC
CASSLTVNRYYEQYF
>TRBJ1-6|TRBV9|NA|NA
TGTGCCAGCAGCGCACAGGGTTACAATTCACCCCTCCACTTT
CASSAQGYNSPLHF
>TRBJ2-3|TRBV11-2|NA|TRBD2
TGTGCCAGCAGCTTATTCCCTAAAGCGGGGAACACAGATACGCAGTATTTT
CASSLFPKAGNTDTQYF
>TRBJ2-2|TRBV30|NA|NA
TGTGCCTGGATGCCTGGAAGGTCCGACGAGCTGTTTTTT
CAWMPGRSDELFF
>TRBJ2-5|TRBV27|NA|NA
TGTGCCAGCAGTTTATCAACCCACCGAGAGACCCAGTACTTC
CASSLSTHRETQYF
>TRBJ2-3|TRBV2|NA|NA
TGTGCCAGCGAGGGTCAGGGGAGCGATACGCAGTATTTT
CASEGQGSDTQYF
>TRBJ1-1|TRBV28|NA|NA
TGTGCCAGCAGTTCTTGGGACCGGAACACTGAAGCTTTCTTT
CASSSWDRNTEAFF
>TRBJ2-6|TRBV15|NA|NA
TGTGCCACCAGGGGCTTAGAACAGGCCGGATTTGGTGGGGCCAACGTCCTGACTTTC
CATRGLEQAGFGGANVLTF
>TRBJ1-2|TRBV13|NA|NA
TGTGCCAGCAGCTTAAGAAACTATGGCTACACCTTC
CASSLRNYGYTF
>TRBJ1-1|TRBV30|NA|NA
TGTGCCTGGAGTGACATCTTAAACACTGAAGCTTTCTTT
CAWSDILNTEAFF
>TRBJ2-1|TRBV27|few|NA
TGTGCCAGCAGTACCGCCGGGTACAATGAGCAGTTCTTC
CASSTAGYNEQFF
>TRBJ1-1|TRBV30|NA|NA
TGTGCCTGGAGACCGGGGGCGAGGGGGACTGAAGCTTTCTTT
CAWRPGARGTEAFF
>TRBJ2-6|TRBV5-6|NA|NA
TGTGCCAGCAGCTTGGATCTACGGGTCTCTGGGGCCAACGTCCTGACTTTC
CASSLDLRVSGANVLTF
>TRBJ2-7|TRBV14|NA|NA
TGTGCCAGCAGCCAATTGAGGTCCCAGCTGGAGTACTTC
CASSQLRSQLEYF
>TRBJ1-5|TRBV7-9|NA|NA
TGTGCCAGCAGCGGGGGGGATCAGCCCCAGCATTTT
CASSGGDQPQHF
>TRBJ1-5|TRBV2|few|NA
TGTGCCAGCAGTCCCTCCTTCGATCAGCCCCAGCATTTT
CASSPSFDQPQHF
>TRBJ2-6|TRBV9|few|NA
TGTGCCAGCAGCGGCTCTGGGGCCAACGTCCTGACTTTC
CASSGSGANVLTF
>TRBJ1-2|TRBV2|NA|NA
TGTGCCAGCAGCAAGTCACCAGCTAACTATGGCTACACCTTC
CASSKSPANYGYTF
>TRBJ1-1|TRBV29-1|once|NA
TGCAGCGTTGAAGGCAGGGGATCGGGCACTGAAGCTTTCTTT
CSVEGRGSGTEAFF
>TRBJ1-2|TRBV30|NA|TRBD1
TGTGCCTGGAGAGACAGGGGGCTTGCTGGCTACACCTTC
CAWRDRGLAGYTF
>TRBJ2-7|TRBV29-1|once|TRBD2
TGCAGCGTTGACGGGGGGGGCAACTACGAGCAGTACTTC
CSVDGGGNYEQYF
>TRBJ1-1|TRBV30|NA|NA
TGTGCCTGGAACCCCGAGGGGGGCCCGGGCACTGAAGCTTTCTTT
CAWNPEGGPGTEAFF
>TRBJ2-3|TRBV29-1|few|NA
TGCAGCGGGGGGACTAGCACAGATACGCAGTATTTT
CSGGTSTDTQYF
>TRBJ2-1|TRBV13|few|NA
TGTGCCAGCAGCCCTATCGAACCCCGAAAAACTAGGAATCGCTACAATGAGCAGTTCTTC
CASSPIEPRKTRNRYNEQFF
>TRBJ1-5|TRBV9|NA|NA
TGTGCCAGCAGCGGAGGGTCGGCCAATCAGCCCCAGCATTTT
CASSGGSANQPQHF